A single sample gave rise to the 27 T cell receptor beta chains below, sequenced in a study of cytomegalovirus exposure and HLA in healthy donors. With 60 Vbeta and 13 Jbeta primers, the PCR was carried out. Using immunoSEQ multiplex PCR, the repertoire was profiled, and TCRdb retains in-frame clones only, with some absent. The table has 70,000 or so clones, just under 70% seen once; the top ten hold 11%. Sequencing was performed on PBMCs. The origin of the receptors is a woman in her 30s in good health and CMV-seronegative.

The CDR3 DNA is TGTGCCAGCTCACCACGGGGACAGGTGGATAATTCACCCCTCCACTTT. As protein: CASSPRGQVDNSPLHF. The rearrangement joins TRBV18 to TRBJ1-6, with 8 bases fitting TRBD1. Germline assignment: CDR1 KGHSH and CDR2 LQKENI. This CDR3 spans 16 amino acids. The junction had 4 bases not matched to a gene; V was cut back by 1 base and J by 5 bases. The full variable domain, its missing parts supplied by reference TRBV18 and TRBJ1-6, is NAGVMQNPRHLVRRRGQEARLRCSPMKGHSHVYWYRQLPEEGLKFMVYLQKENIIDESGMPKERFSAEFPKEGPSILRIQQVVRGDSAAYFCASSPRGQVDNSPLHFGNGTRLTVT.

The chain carries TRBV28 and TRBJ2-7; 7 bases map to TRBD1. J was trimmed by 3 bases and V by 6 bases; bases with no gene match: 8. CDR1 MDHEN and CDR2 SYDVKM come from the germline V gene. This CDR3 is built from 14 residues. This CDR3 reads CASSGTALLYEQYF. CDR3 sequence (DNA): TGTGCCAGCAGCGGGACAGCCCTTCTCTACGAGCAGTACTTC.

The chain employs TRBV9 and TRBJ2-7; 11 nucleotides agree with TRBD2. Germline CDR1 SGDLS, CDR2 YYNGEE. V trimming: 3 bases; J trimming: 5 bases; junction bases outside the gene matches: 7. CDR3 length: 15 residues. CDR3 protein: CASSARLAGIHEQYF. The DNA for the CDR3 is TGTGCCAGCAGCGCCCGACTAGCGGGGATTCACGAGCAGTACTTC.

The count of this clone is one. This chain joins TRBV7-3 and TRBJ1-5; TRBD1 agrees at 7 bases. CDR1 is SGHTA and CDR2 is FQGTGA in the germline V gene. The CDR3 length is 13 residues. The V gene end was trimmed by 3 bases and the J gene end by 4 bases; junction bases not matched to a gene: 0. CDR3 region: CASSLDRNQPQHF. The CDR3 DNA reads TGTGCCAGCAGCTTGGACAGGAATCAGCCCCAGCATTTT.

This clone was seen a few times. The chain joins TRBV4-1 to TRBJ1-1; TRBD1 agrees at 9 bases. The CDR3 is 15 amino acids. V trimming: 3 bases; J trimming: 4 bases; junction bases outside the gene matches: 6. From germline, CDR1 is MGHRA and CDR2 YSYEKL. The CDR3 DNA is TGCGCCAGCAGCCAGGCACAGGGGGCAATCACTGAAGCTTTCTTT. It codes for CASSQAQGAITEAFF.

V and J are TRBV13 and TRBJ2-7; TRBD2 aligns across 8 bases. Unmatched junction bases numbered 10, after V lost 4 bases and J lost 2 bases. Germline V CDR1 and CDR2: PRHDT, FYEKMQ (reference sequence). This CDR3 is built from 16 residues. DNA for the CDR3: TGTGCCAGCAGCTCCGGTGCCTCCGGGGGGGCCTACGAGCAGTACTTC. It translates to CASSSGASGGAYEQYF.

For this clone: The likely explanation is a read error, given a far larger clone one base away. This same CDR3 is encoded by further DNA sequences in the sample. This chain connects TRBV11-2 to TRBJ1-1; no reliable D call. The CDR3 runs to 14 residues. The germline CDR1 and CDR2 sequences are SGHAT and FQNNGV. The CDR3 reads CASSLDVRYTEAFF. The CDR3 DNA reads as TGTGCCAGCAGCCTAGATGTCAGATACACTGAAGCTTTCTTT. The entire variable domain, with the rest obtained from reference TRBV11-2 and TRBJ1-1, is as follows: EAGVAQSPRYKIIEKRQSVAFWCNPISGHATLYWYQQILGQGPKLLIQFQNNGVVDDSQLPKDRFSAERLKGVDSTLKIQPAKLEDSAVYLCASSLDVRYTEAFFGQGTRLTVV.

The genes are TRBV4-3 and TRBJ1-1, with D perhaps TRBD1 (6 bases). The V gene lost 0 bases and the J gene lost 3 bases, with 20 bases spanning the gap. Germline CDR1 LGHNA, CDR2 YSLEER. The CDR3 totals 18 residues. The CDR3 region is CASSQEVVATGTHTEAFF. CDR3 bases: TGCGCCAGCAGCCAAGAAGTGGTGGCTACAGGGACACACACTGAAGCTTTCTTT.

The J gene is TRBJ2-5, the V gene TRBV28, with 7 bases that match TRBD1. Per germline, CDR1 MDHEN and CDR2 SYDVKM. The CDR3 totals 13 residues. V shed 2 bases, J shed 3 bases, and the junction held 0 bases outside the gene matches. CDR3: CASSLGQEETQYF. Here the CDR3 DNA reads TGTGCCAGCAGTTTAGGACAGGAAGAGACCCAGTACTTC. The whole variable domain, filled in from reference TRBV28 and TRBJ2-5, reads DVKVTQSSRYLVKRTGEKVFLECVQDMDHENMFWYRQDPGLGLRLIYFSYDVKMKEKGDIPEGYSVSREKKERFSLILESASTNQTSMYLCASSLGQEETQYFGPGTRLLVL.

This rearrangement joins TRBV13 to TRBJ2-1; 7 bases align to TRBD1. The ends lost 2 bases at V and 5 bases at J; junction bases unmatched: 6. The V gene's germline CDR1 is PRHDT and CDR2 FYEKMQ (reference sequence). The CDR3 has 15 residues. This CDR3 is CASSLPGQRDNEQFF. The DNA of the CDR3 is TGTGCCAGCAGCTTACCGGGACAGAGGGACAATGAGCAGTTCTTC.

This sequence joins TRBV9 and TRBJ2-5, with TRBD2 matching 8 bases. This CDR3 has 16 amino acids. V lost 0 bases, J lost 2 bases, and 6 bases stayed unmatched. The germline V gene has CDR1 SGDLS and CDR2 YYNGEE. The CDR3 here is CASSVDSAGEQETQYF. CDR3 DNA sequence: TGTGCCAGCAGCGTAGACTCAGCGGGGGAACAAGAGACCCAGTACTTC.

The J gene is TRBJ1-6, the V gene TRBV5-5; no definite D call. Germline loops: CDR1 SGHKS, CDR2 YYEKEE (reference sequence). This CDR3 contains 16 residues. The ends were cut back, 7 bases at V and 0 bases at J, with 14 bases in the middle. CDR3: CASPLWESSYNSPLHF. DNA of the CDR3: TGTGCCAGCCCCTTATGGGAGAGCTCCTATAATTCACCCCTCCACTTT.

The chain links TRBV5-4 to TRBJ1-2; a possible D gene is TRBD1 (6 bases). CDR1 is SGHNT, CDR2 YYREEE, per germline (reference sequence). With 6 bases removed from V and 4 bases from J, the gap between germline ends came to 16 bases. This CDR3 is 14 amino acids long. The CDR3 DNA reads as TGTGCCAGCACCGGCGCCGAGACAGGCTATGGCTACACCTTC. It yields the protein CASTGAETGYGYTF.

The V call is TRBV15, the J call TRBJ1-5, with a weak D call TRBD1 (6 bases). Trimming shortened V by 4 bases and J by 7 bases, and 20 bases separated the two germline ends. There are 16 residues in the CDR3. Germline CDR1 is LNHNV and CDR2 is YYDKDF (reference sequence). The CDR3 here is CATSTSWGQGGQPQHF. In DNA form, the CDR3 reads TGTGCCACCAGCACTTCCTGGGGGCAGGGTGGACAGCCCCAGCATTTT.

The rearrangement links TRBV9 to TRBJ1-1; the D gene is possibly TRBD1 (5 bases). Trimming cost V 7 bases and J 7 bases, with 11 bases left between them. Germline assignment: CDR1 SGDLS and CDR2 YYNGEE. The CDR3 spans 11 residues. The CDR3 region is CASGTGGEAFF. The CDR3 DNA is TGTGCCAGCGGGACGGGGGGTGAAGCTTTCTTT.

The chain joins TRBV19 to TRBJ2-3; TRBD1 aligns across 8 bases. Trimming cost V 4 bases and J 7 bases; bases outside gene matches: 7. The CDR3 extends over 14 amino acids. The germline CDR1 and CDR2 sequences are LNHDA and SQIVND (reference sequence). This CDR3 is CASSKTGEENTQYF. For the CDR3, the DNA is TGTGCCAGTAGTAAGACAGGGGAGGAAAATACGCAGTATTTT.

This rearrangement joins TRBV5-6 to TRBJ1-1, with TRBD1 identical over 7 bases. V shed 5 bases, J shed 5 bases, and the junction held 12 bases outside the gene matches. This CDR3 has 15 amino acids. The germline V gene has CDR1 SGHDT and CDR2 YYEEEE. Written as DNA, the CDR3 is TGTGCCAGCAGGAGGGCCCTGACAGGGAGGACTGAAGCTTTCTTT. Amino acids: CASRRALTGRTEAFF.

This clone was seen more than once but under ten times. The gene calls are TRBV4-1 and TRBJ2-7; 10 bases align to TRBD2. The trim removed 0 bases at V and 6 bases at J, leaving 11 bases unmatched. This CDR3 region has 17 residues. Per the germline V gene, CDR1 is MGHRA and CDR2 is YSYEKL. CDR3 in DNA: TGCGCCAGCAGCCAAGATACGTACGGGACTAGCGATGCCGAGCAGTACTTC. It specifies CASSQDTYGTSDAEQYF.

In DNA form, the CDR3 reads TGCGCCAGCAGCCCCCAGGGTGTCCCAGATACGCAGTATTTT. This codes for CASSPQGVPDTQYF. The chain couples TRBV5-1 to TRBJ2-3, with D perhaps TRBD1 (5 bases). The CDR3 sequence is 14 residues long. The germline gives CDR1 SGHRS, CDR2 YFSETQ. V was clipped by 4 bases and J by 4 bases, with 13 bases between them.

This rearrangement joins TRBV5-1 to TRBJ1-1; a possible D gene is TRBD1 (5 bases). Trimming shortened V by 0 bases and J by 0 bases, and 9 bases separated the two germline ends. The CDR3 has 15 residues. The germline gives CDR1 SGHRS, CDR2 YFSETQ. This CDR3 reads CASSLDRPVNTEAFF. The DNA of the CDR3 is TGCGCCAGCAGCTTGGACAGGCCGGTGAACACTGAAGCTTTCTTT.

This clone was observed once. V usage is TRBV27 and J usage is TRBJ2-3, with unresolved D. The CDR3 spans 13 residues. V was trimmed by 2 bases and J by 3 bases, leaving 6 bases between them. The germline V gene has CDR1 MNHEY and CDR2 SMNVEV (reference sequence). CDR3 residues: CASSLQVTDTQYF. CDR3 in DNA: TGTGCCAGCAGTTTACAGGTAACAGATACGCAGTATTTT.

The rearrangement links TRBV7-9 to TRBJ2-7; 7 bases line up with TRBD1. CDR3 length: 14 amino acids. V was clipped by 0 bases and J by 5 bases; unmatched bases: 4. From germline, CDR1 is SEHNR and CDR2 FQNEAQ (reference sequence). The CDR3 loop is CASSLAGGLNEQYF. The CDR3 nucleotides read TGTGCCAGCAGCTTAGCAGGGGGCCTAAACGAGCAGTACTTC.

The V gene is TRBV7-6, the J gene TRBJ2-3; 7 bases are a match to TRBD2. CDR1 and CDR2 from the germline V gene are SGHVS and FNYEAQ. The length of the CDR3 is 16 residues. Trimming at V came to 5 bases and at J to 6 bases, leaving 14 bases not matched to a gene. The CDR3 DNA reads as TGTGCCAGCAGCCGTACGACTAGCATGATGGGCGATACGCAGTATTTT. Protein product: CASSRTTSMMGDTQYF.

The chain is built from TRBV6-6 and TRBJ2-7; TRBD2 is a possible D gene (5 bases). Trimming removed 7 bases at V and 2 bases at J, with 12 bases between. The germline V gene encodes CDR1 MNHNY and CDR2 SVGAGI (reference sequence). The CDR3 length is 13 residues. In nucleotides, the CDR3 is TGTGCCAGCACGGACCGACTACCCTACGAGCAGTACTTC. Its translation is CASTDRLPYEQYF.

The table lists this clone with a few counts. V gene TRBV27 combines with J gene TRBJ1-2; 7 nucleotides align to TRBD1. V lost 10 bases and J lost 0; bases outside the gene matches: 17. Germline CDR1 is MNHEY and CDR2 is SMNVEV (reference sequence). This CDR3 contains 17 residues. CDR3 sequence reads: CATRLGTATAPNYGYTF. In nucleotides, the CDR3 is TGTGCCACCCGATTAGGGACAGCAACTGCGCCTAACTATGGCTACACCTTC.

The V call is TRBV5-8, the J call TRBJ1-1; D is possibly TRBD1 (6 bases). The CDR3 runs 14 residues. V lost 4 bases and J lost 11, with 21 bases in between. Germline-derived CDR1 and CDR2 are SGHTS and YDEGEE. The CDR3 DNA is TGTGCCAGCAGCCTGAGGCTGGGGAGGGGGTGGGCTTTCTTT. Amino acids: CASSLRLGRGWAFF. The full variable domain, in which reference TRBV5-8 and TRBJ1-1 provide the parts outside the CDR3, is EAGVTQSPTHLIKTRGQQATLRCSPISGHTSVYWYQQALGLGLQFLLWYDEGEERNRGNFPPRFSGRQFPNYSSELNVNALELEDSALYLCASSLRLGRGWAFFGQGTRLTVV.

The genes are TRBV7-2 and TRBJ1-2, with TRBD1 matching 8 bases. The ends lost 5 bases at V and 8 bases at J; junction bases unmatched: 13. The CDR3 runs 15 residues. CDR1 is SGHTA and CDR2 is FQGNSA in the germline V gene. For the CDR3, the DNA is TGTGCCAGCAGCCCCGGGACAGGCCCCCAGGGAGGCTACACCTTC. Residues: CASSPGTGPQGGYTF.